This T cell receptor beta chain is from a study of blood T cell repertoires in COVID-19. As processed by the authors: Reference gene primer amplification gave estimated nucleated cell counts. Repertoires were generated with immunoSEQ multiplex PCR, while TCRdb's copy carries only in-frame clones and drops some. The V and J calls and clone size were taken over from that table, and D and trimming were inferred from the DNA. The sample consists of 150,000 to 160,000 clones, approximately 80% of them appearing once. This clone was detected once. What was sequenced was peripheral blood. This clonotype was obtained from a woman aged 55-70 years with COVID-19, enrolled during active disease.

CDR3 DNA sequence: TGTGCCAGCAGTTTACAGTCTCTCTCTGGAAACACCATATATTTT. This gives the protein CASSLQSLSGNTIYF. This chain links TRBV6-5 with TRBJ1-3; D unclear. Trimming left V 4 bases short and J 0 bases short, with 10 bases between. Germline V lookup: CDR1 MNHEY, CDR2 SVGAGI. The CDR3 consists of 15 residues.